A selection of T cell receptor beta chains follows, all from one sample in a study of blood T cell repertoires in COVID-19. Some clones are missing from TCRdb's copy, which holds only in-frame ones; the method was immunoSEQ multiplex PCR. The profile shows about 170,000 clones, over 80% of them singletons. What was sequenced was peripheral blood. The source of these receptors is a man younger than 40 with COVID-19, enrolled during active disease. Both conserved end residues are part of each CDR3. A D gene is named only where the DNA matches it firmly. The listing skips clone size in some rows; elsewhere it reads once, few, many or a size class.

>TRBJ1-5|TRBD1|TRBV5-1|once
TGCGCCAGCAGCGACGGACAGGGGAATCAGCCCCAGCATTTT
CASSDGQGNQPQHF
>TRBJ1-1|TRBD1|TRBV7-6|-
TGTGCCAGCAGCCTTACAGGGGCAGTGAACACTGAAGCTTTCTTT
CASSLTGAVNTEAFF
>TRBJ2-3|TRBD2|TRBV5-1|-
TGCGCCAGCAGCTTACATAGCGGGGGGGCAGATACGCAGTATTTT
CASSLHSGGADTQYF
>TRBJ1-3|TRBD1|TRBV19|-
TGTGCCAGCCTACACCGGGACAGGGGAACTGGAAACACCATATATTTT
CASLHRDRGTGNTIYF
>TRBJ1-5|TRBD1|TRBV7-9|-
TGTGCCAGCAGCGGACTCGGACAGGGGGCTAATCAGCCCCAGCATTTT
CASSGLGQGANQPQHF
>TRBJ2-5|TRBD2|TRBV28|-
TGTGCCAGCAGTGACCGGGACTACCGGGGGTCCCAGTACTTC
CASSDRDYRGSQYF
>TRBJ2-1|-|TRBV19|once
TGTGCCAGTAGTATTCCCGGGACACCCTACAATGAGCAGTTCTTC
CASSIPGTPYNEQFF
>TRBJ1-2|-|TRBV13|-
TGTGCCAGCAGCGTACGGGACATCTCTAACTATGGCTACACCTTC
CASSVRDISNYGYTF
>TRBJ2-7|-|TRBV29-1|few
TGCAGCGTTGAAGCCAGGGCCTCCTACGAGCAGTACTTC
CSVEARASYEQYF
>TRBJ1-2|-|TRBV5-8|-
TGTGCCAGCAGCTTGGCGTCGCAGGGTGTATATGGCTACACCTTC
CASSLASQGVYGYTF
>TRBJ1-2|-|TRBV7-9|-
TGTGCCAGCAGCTTCGACAGGACGGGTGGCTACACCTTC
CASSFDRTGGYTF
>TRBJ2-1|-|TRBV11-2|-
TGTGCCAGCAGCTTAGACGGCCAAAGCGCGGGCCGTCCGTCCTACAATGAGCAGTTCTTC
CASSLDGQSAGRPSYNEQFF
>TRBJ2-7|TRBD2|TRBV28|-
TGTGCCAGCAGTTCCCCTCGTCCCCTAGCGGGAGGGCACGGTACGTACGAGCAGTACTTC
CASSSPRPLAGGHGTYEQYF
>TRBJ2-2|TRBD1|TRBV28|-
TGTGCCAGCAGTTTAATGGGACAGGGGGCCACCGGGGAGCTGTTTTTT
CASSLMGQGATGELFF
>TRBJ2-3|-|TRBV19|-
TGTGCCAGTAGTCCGTACCCGGGGGATACGCAGTATTTT
CASSPYPGDTQYF
>TRBJ2-7|TRBD1|TRBV15|-
TGTGCCACCAGCAGAGATCTAGGGACAGGGAACTACGAGCAGTACTTC
CATSRDLGTGNYEQYF
>TRBJ2-1|TRBD1|TRBV11-3|-
TGTGCCAGCAGCCCACCACAGGGGGACAATGAGCAGTTCTTC
CASSPPQGDNEQFF
>TRBJ2-7|-|TRBV12-3/TRBV12-4|-
TGTGCCAGCAGCGACAGCCCATTCGAGCAGTACTTC
CASSDSPFEQYF
>TRBJ1-1|TRBD1|TRBV18|-
TGTGCCAGCTCACCTGGAGGGGGCTTCTCTGAAGCTTTCTTT
CASSPGGGFSEAFF
>TRBJ2-7|-|TRBV9|-
TGTGCCAGCAGCGTAGGTCAGGGGCAATACGAGCAGTACTTC
CASSVGQGQYEQYF
>TRBJ1-1|TRBD1|TRBV27|-
TGTGCCAGCAGTTTAAACAGGGGGGACACTGAAGCTTTCTTT
CASSLNRGDTEAFF
>TRBJ2-3|TRBD2|TRBV2|-
TGTGCCAGCAGGGCTAGCGGGGTCCCTAGCACAGATACGCAGTATTTT
CASRASGVPSTDTQYF
>TRBJ1-2|-|TRBV21-1|once
TGTGCCAGCAGCCCCAATGTTTCAGGTACCTATGGCTACACCTTC
CASSPNVSGTYGYTF
>TRBJ2-7|-|TRBV5-1|-
TGCGCCAGCAGCTTAGCAGGAACCTCCTACGAGCAGTACTTC
CASSLAGTSYEQYF
>TRBJ2-4|-|TRBV21-1|-
TGTGCCAGCAGCACGGACAGGGGGCGACCCAAAAACATTCAGTACTTC
CASSTDRGRPKNIQYF
>TRBJ2-7|-|TRBV7-3|-
TGTGCCAGCAGCCAAGGGTCCGGCGGGGGCCAGGACGAGCAGTACTTC
CASSQGSGGGQDEQYF
>TRBJ1-2|TRBD1|TRBV20-1|-
TGCAGTGCTAGTTCAGGGGGGTATGGCTACACCTTC
CSASSGGYGYTF
>TRBJ2-2|-|TRBV5-6|-
TGTGCCAGCAGCCCCGGCGGCCTCCCCGGGGAGCTGTTTTTT
CASSPGGLPGELFF
>TRBJ1-1|-|TRBV19|-
TGTGCCAGTAGTCTCCCAGTGATGAACACTGAAGCTTTCTTT
CASSLPVMNTEAFF
>TRBJ2-7|TRBD2|TRBV25-1|-
TGTGCCAACTCCAAAGCGGGGGGTTCCTACGAGCAGTACTTC
CANSKAGGSYEQYF
>TRBJ2-2|-|TRBV30|-
TGTGCCTGGAGTCGGGGAGGGGGCACCGGGGAGCTGTTTTTT
CAWSRGGGTGELFF
>TRBJ1-2|TRBD1|TRBV9|many
TGTGCCAGCAGCGCCGGGACAGTATATGGCTACACCTTC
CASSAGTVYGYTF
>TRBJ2-6|-|TRBV15|-
TGTGCCACCAGCAGAGGAAGTCAATTAGCCTCTGGGGCCAACGTCCTGACTTTC
CATSRGSQLASGANVLTF
>TRBJ1-1|TRBD1|TRBV11-2|-
TGTGCCAGCAACCAGATACAGGGGCAGAACACTGAAGCTTTCTTT
CASNQIQGQNTEAFF
>TRBJ1-4|-|TRBV7-2|-
TGTGCCAGCAGGAGACAGGAAGCAGGTGAAAAACTGTTTTTT
CASRRQEAGEKLFF
>TRBJ2-7|-|TRBV27|-
TGTGCCAGCAGTCCGGGACATAGCTACGAGCAGTACTTC
CASSPGHSYEQYF
>TRBJ1-5|TRBD1|TRBV28|-
TGTGCCAGCAGATTAGGAGCCGGGACAGGGAATACTGTATGGCCCCAGCATTTT
CASRLGAGTGNTVWPQHF
>TRBJ1-2|TRBD1|TRBV4-1|-
TGCGCCAGCAGCCATCCGGACAGGTCGATTTATGGCTACACCTTC
CASSHPDRSIYGYTF
>TRBJ1-1|-|TRBV29-1|-
TGCAGCGTTGGATTCGGGAACACTGAAGCTTTCTTT
CSVGFGNTEAFF
>TRBJ1-2|-|TRBV7-9|-
TGTGCCAGCAGCTCTTCGGGAGCCCCAACTCAGTATGGCTACACCTTC
CASSSSGAPTQYGYTF
>TRBJ1-3|-|TRBV2|-
TGTGCCAGCAGCTCCGGGACACTCTCTGGAAACACCATATATTTT
CASSSGTLSGNTIYF
>TRBJ1-5|-|TRBV9|-
TGTGCCAGCAGCGCAGGAGGGACGGCTAATCAGCCCCAGCATTTT
CASSAGGTANQPQHF
>TRBJ2-1|TRBD1|TRBV6-5|-
TGTGCCAGCAGCGTTCAGGGGGCTCCCTCGGGTGAGCAGTTCTTC
CASSVQGAPSGEQFF
>TRBJ2-1|TRBD2|TRBV24-1|-
TGTGCCACCAGTGATTTTACGGGAGGGCCTTACAATGAGCAGTTCTTC
CATSDFTGGPYNEQFF
>TRBJ1-1|-|TRBV12-3/TRBV12-4|-
TGTGCCAGCAGTTTACAGATGAACACTGAAGCTTTCTTT
CASSLQMNTEAFF
>TRBJ1-1|TRBD1|TRBV6-5|-
TGTGCCAGCAGGCTAAACAGGGGAGACACTGAAGCTTTCTTT
CASRLNRGDTEAFF